This TCR beta chain was obtained from a study of control samples from healthy donors and cancer patients. Profiled with immunoSEQ multiplex PCR; TCRdb holds only in-frame clones, not every one. The sample gives 120,000 to 150,000 clones, less than 95% of which show up once; approximately 7.2% is in the top ten. Germline V gene sequence: CDR1 LNHDA, CDR2 SQIVND (reference sequence). This CDR3 is 11 amino acids long. The V end lost 8 bases, the J end lost 2 bases, and 6 bases lay between the germline ends. The rearrangement uses TRBV19 and TRBJ1-2; perhaps TRBD1 as D (5 bases). The receptor's source is a man aged 18 to 29 in good health. The sequenced sample was blood. CDR3 bases: TGTGCCAGTGGACACAACTATGGCTACACCTTC. This gives the protein CASGHNYGYTF.